This T cell receptor (beta chain) was sequenced in a study of cytotoxic CD8 clonotypes in ibrutinib-treated CLL. Study-wide context: Partial responders around 25, complete 2; around twelve progressed and around 15 stayed in remission by median roughly 73 months. Whole-study results and caveats: Baseline levels of clonality went above those of age-matched healthy donors and moved with circulating CD8+ T-cell counts.

TCRdb keeps only in-frame clones here, not all; method: immunoSEQ multiplex PCR. Of around 77,000 clones listed, over 75% were seen once; the top ten hold roughly 7.1%. On this clone: What it recognizes is unknown.

CDR1 and CDR2 (germline): WNHNN, SYGVQD (reference sequence). Losses at the gene ends were 0 bases for V and 8 bases for J; bases not matched to a gene: 7. This CDR3 spans 15 amino acids. Sample: PBMCs, taken at disease progression, from a patient treated with ibrutinib. The V and J genes are TRBV10-1 and TRBJ2-1, with 7 nucleotides matching TRBD2. The receptor was derived from a human donor with chronic lymphocytic leukemia. CDR3 loop: CASSESREGRHEQFF. In DNA form, the CDR3 reads TGCGCCAGCAGTGAGTCGAGGGAGGGCCGGCATGAGCAGTTCTTC.